This passage covers 32 T cell receptor beta chains from one sample sequenced in a study of T cells in Graves' hyperthyroidism and ophthalmopathy. There were TCR beta CDR3 regions amplified from RNA transcripts. When the TCR CDR3 underwent first-round RT-PCR, the HTBI primer set was used. TCRdb re-called the multiplex PCR reads with MiXCR, one entry per CDR3 protein. This table has about 720,000 distinct CDR3 sequences, roughly a sixth appearing once. Sequenced sample: blood. These receptors were taken from a woman aged 45-60 years with Graves' hyperthyroidism that later progressed to Graves' ophthalmopathy.

This clonotype was seen ten or more times. V usage is TRBV12-3 or TRBV12-4 and J usage is TRBJ2-5, with D unclear. Trimming pared 2 bases from V and 5 bases from J, leaving 12 bases between. The CDR3 runs to 14 residues. For the CDR3, the DNA is TGTGCCAGCAGTTTACGGTCGGTTAGGGAGACCCAGTACTTC. Translation gives CASSLRSVRETQYF.

This clonotype was recorded at least ten times. The CDR3 spells CASSQDGRGPEKLFF. CDR3 nucleotides: TGCGCCAGCAGCCAAGATGGCAGGGGGCCGGAAAAACTGTTTTTT. The chain joins TRBV4-1 to TRBJ1-4; 8 bases fit TRBD1. The germline gives CDR1 MGHRA, CDR2 YSYEKL. The CDR3 length is 15 residues. After removal of 0 bases from V and 8 bases from J, the junction contained 5 bases not matched to a gene.

V usage is TRBV6-2 or TRBV6-3 and J usage is TRBJ1-4, with 9 positions matching TRBD1. From germline, CDR1 is MNHEY and CDR2 SVGEGT. J lost 7 bases, V lost 8 bases, and 8 bases had no gene match. This CDR3 spans 14 amino acids. The CDR3 reads CASAWTGESEKLFF. The CDR3 bases are TGTGCCAGCGCTTGGACAGGGGAATCTGAAAAACTGTTTTTT.

In this sample, this clonotype turned up a few times. The junction and the germline gene differ at one end; a read error may be behind it. The chain uses TRBV14 and TRBJ2-7, with a possible D match to TRBD1 (5 bases). This CDR3 region has 14 residues. Germline-derived CDR1 and CDR2 are SGHDN and FVKESK. The CDR3 protein is CASTQGTGSGRQYF. CDR3 in DNA: TGTGCCAGCACCCAAGGAACAGGCAGTGGTCGGCAGTACTTC.

This clonotype was picked up a small number of times. The chain uses TRBV10-1 and TRBJ2-3; no clear D. Germline V gene lookup returns CDR1 WNHNN and CDR2 SYGVQD (reference sequence). This CDR3 has 16 residues. Trimming removed 0 bases from V and 2 bases from J, with 12 bases in between. The CDR3 reads CASSESARRTTDTQYF. The CDR3 DNA reads as TGCGCCAGCAGTGAGTCGGCTAGGAGAACCACAGATACGCAGTATTTT.

This clonotype came up a few times. This chain connects TRBV6-1 to TRBJ2-4, with D perhaps TRBD1 (5 bases). Trimming removed 5 bases at V and 2 bases at J, with 10 bases between. The CDR3 consists of 14 residues. Germline CDR1 reads MNHNS; CDR2 reads SASEGT. As DNA, the CDR3 is TGTGCCAGCAGTCCCTACAGGACCAAAAACATTCAGTACTTC. Its translation: CASSPYRTKNIQYF.

This clonotype was counted at least ten times. The chain carries TRBV11-2 and TRBJ1-2, with D perhaps matching TRBD1 (5 bases). There are 14 residues in the CDR3. V was trimmed by 2 bases and J by 2 bases, leaving 9 bases between them. Germline V gives CDR1 SGHAT, CDR2 FQNNGV. The CDR3 sequence is CASSLTRQNYGYTF. Here the CDR3 DNA reads TGTGCCAGCAGCTTAACACGACAGAACTATGGCTACACCTTC.

The chain uses TRBV19 and TRBJ1-2; TRBD1 might be the D (6 bases). Trimming removed 7 bases from V and 0 bases from J, with 12 bases in between. Germline V gene data show CDR1 as LNHDA and CDR2 as SQIVND (reference sequence). The CDR3 runs to 14 residues. CDR3 in DNA: TGTGCCAGTATCCAGGGGACTGCTAACTATGGCTACACCTTC. Translation gives CASIQGTANYGYTF.

The rearrangement links TRBV2 to TRBJ1-5, with D perhaps TRBD1 (6 bases). Trimming pared 4 bases from V and 4 bases from J, leaving 11 bases between. Germline V lookup: CDR1 SNHLY, CDR2 FYNNEI. There are 14 residues in the CDR3. The CDR3: CASSGTAMNQPQHF. CDR3 sequence (DNA): TGTGCCAGCAGTGGGACAGCGATGAATCAGCCCCAGCATTTT.

Only a few counts were recorded for this clonotype. This rearrangement joins TRBV7-6 to TRBJ2-7; TRBD1 might be the D (6 bases). CDR1 and CDR2 (germline): SGHVS, FNYEAQ. The CDR3 runs 18 residues. Deletions cut 5 bases from V and 2 bases from J, with 25 bases between. CDR3 in DNA: TGTGCCAGCAGCGTACACCACCGGGACATCCAAGAACCCTACGAGCAGTACTTC. This translates into CASSVHHRDIQEPYEQYF.

This clonotype was observed a handful of times. J is TRBJ2-1 and V is TRBV6-1, with a possible D match to TRBD1 (6 bases). Trimming removed 5 bases from V and 9 bases from J, with 20 bases in between. The CDR3 is 15 residues long. Germline loops: CDR1 MNHNS, CDR2 SASEGT. For the CDR3, the DNA is TGTGCCAGCAGTCCCACCCGGACAGTCCGGGTTGAGCAGTTCTTC. This translates into CASSPTRTVRVEQFF.

This clonotype was counted between two and nine times. The chain carries TRBV2 and TRBJ2-7; either TRBD1 or TRBD2 may fit D (5 bases each). The CDR3 is 15 amino acids. The germline V and J ends were trimmed by 3 bases and 3 bases, with 15 bases remaining between them. Germline V gene lookup returns CDR1 SNHLY and CDR2 FYNNEI. The CDR3 DNA sequence: TGTGCCAGCAGTGATTGGACGGGACGGCACTACGAGCAGTACTTC. Translating gives CASSDWTGRHYEQYF.

This clonotype has at least ten counts. The chain joins TRBV3-1 to TRBJ2-3, with a tentative D call TRBD2 (6 bases). CDR1 LGHDT and CDR2 YNNKEL come from the germline V gene (reference sequence). There are 14 residues in the CDR3. V was pared by 7 bases and J by 2 bases, with 13 bases between. The CDR3 reads CASTMEGTTDTQYF. The CDR3 DNA reads as TGTGCCAGCACAATGGAGGGGACCACAGATACGCAGTATTTT.

As regards this clonotype: A single base separates this from a much larger clone, so it may be a read error. The rearrangement joins TRBV30 to TRBJ1-6, with 9 bases aligning to TRBD1. The germline gives CDR1 GTSNPN, CDR2 SVGIG (reference sequence). CDR3 length equals 15 residues. After removal of 0 bases from V and 10 bases from J, the junction contained 7 bases not matched to a gene. The CDR3 bases are TGTGCCTGGAGTGTAGGGGACAGGGAGGTATCACCCCTCCACTTT. It is translated as CAWSVGDREVSPLHF.

This sequence joins TRBV6-5 and TRBJ1-5; perhaps TRBD1 as D (5 bases). CDR1 MNHEY and CDR2 SVGAGI come from the germline V gene. The V end lost 4 bases, the J end lost 9 bases, and 16 bases lay between the germline ends. The length of the CDR3 is 14 residues. As DNA, the CDR3 is TGTGCCAGCAGTTCGGGGATCAGGGAATGGCCCCAGCATTTT. The encoded protein is CASSSGIREWPQHF.

This clonotype was recorded many times. V and J are TRBV20-1 and TRBJ1-6; D is unresolved. CDR3 length equals 11 residues. The germline V gene encodes CDR1 DFQATT and CDR2 SNEGSKA (reference sequence). V lost 6 bases to trimming and J lost 16 bases, with 16 bases between them. The CDR3 DNA follows: TGCAGTGCCTCCCCCCGAGGGCCTCTCCACTTT. Its translation is CSASPRGPLHF.

This clonotype appeared many times. The chain carries TRBV6-2 or TRBV6-3 and TRBJ2-7; 10 positions agree with TRBD2. Germline CDR1 MNHEY, CDR2 SVGEGT. J lost 0 bases, V lost 7 bases, and 6 bases had no gene match. The CDR3 length is 15 residues. CDR3 coding DNA: TGTGCCAGCACCTTAGCGGGGGGCCGCTCCTACGAGCAGTACTTC. This codes for CASTLAGGRSYEQYF.

Ten or more counts support this clonotype. The chain joins TRBV5-1 to TRBJ2-2; 7 nucleotides agree with TRBD1. There are 15 residues in the CDR3. Germline V gene data show CDR1 as SGHRS and CDR2 as YFSETQ. V trimming: 4 bases; J trimming: 1 base; junction bases outside the gene matches: 4. The CDR3 DNA reads TGCGCCAGCAGCCCGGGACAGATGAACACCGGGGAGCTGTTTTTT. It codes for CASSPGQMNTGELFF.

This chain links TRBV6-5 with TRBJ1-5; possibly TRBD1 for D (6 bases). V gave up 2 bases and J gave up 3 bases, with 8 bases separating them. This CDR3 has 14 residues. The germline CDR1 and CDR2 sequences are MNHEY and SVGAGI. CDR3 sequence (DNA): TGTGCCAGCAGTTACGGACAGATCAATCAGCCCCAGCATTTT. Translation gives CASSYGQINQPQHF.

This clonotype was observed many times. This chain uses TRBV19 with TRBJ1-1; no clear D gene. Germline V CDR1 and CDR2: LNHDA, SQIVND (reference sequence). Trimming took off 3 bases at V and 4 bases at J, with 12 bases between the two ends. The CDR3 sequence is 14 residues long. CDR3 bases: TGTGCCAGTAGTATCGGCGATCGGGTCACTGAAGCTTTCTTT. Residues: CASSIGDRVTEAFF. The full variable domain, rest sourced from reference TRBV19 and TRBJ1-1, is DGGITQSPKYLFRKEGQNVTLSCEQNLNHDAMYWYRQDPGQGLRLIYYSQIVNDFQKGDIAEGYSVSREKKESFPLTVTSAQKNPTAFYLCASSIGDRVTEAFFGQGTRLTVV.

In its sample, this clonotype was seen many times. The CDR3 nucleotides are TGTGCCAGCAGCCCCCGTCCGGACATGTCCGAGCAGTACTTC. Its protein is CASSPRPDMSEQYF. V and J are TRBV9 and TRBJ2-7; maybe TRBD1 (5 bases). The V end was cut by 4 bases, the J end by 6 bases, with 17 bases between. Germline V gives CDR1 SGDLS, CDR2 YYNGEE. The CDR3 spans 14 residues.

The chain joins TRBV12-3 or TRBV12-4 to TRBJ1-1; no reliable D call. This CDR3 is 15 amino acids long. V was pared by 2 bases and J by 0 bases, with 10 bases between. The CDR3 coding sequence is TGTGCCAGCAGTTTAAACGGGCCTATGAACACTGAAGCTTTCTTT. Translating gives CASSLNGPMNTEAFF.

This clonotype was counted a few times. V and J are TRBV7-9 and TRBJ1-2; TRBD1 is a possible D gene (6 bases). Germline V lookup: CDR1 SEHNR, CDR2 FQNEAQ (reference sequence). The CDR3 consists of 17 residues. Deletions cut 5 bases from V and 0 bases from J, with 19 bases between. The CDR3 DNA reads as TGTGCCAGCAGCCACTCTACTTCGGACAGAGCTAACTATGGCTACACCTTC. It encodes CASSHSTSDRANYGYTF. Looking up the rest from reference TRBV7-9 and TRBJ1-2 gives the full variable domain: DTGVSQNPRHKITKRGQNVTFRCDPISEHNRLYWYRQTLGQGPEFLTYFQNEAQLEKSRLLSDRFSAERPKGSFSTLEIQRTEQGDSAMYLCASSHSTSDRANYGYTFGSGTRLTVV.

This clonotype occurred many times. This sequence joins TRBV18 and TRBJ2-5; D is undetermined. CDR3 length: 13 residues. The germline V and J ends were trimmed by 0 bases and 1 base, with 3 bases remaining between them. CDR1 and CDR2 (germline): KGHSH, LQKENI. CDR3 bases: TGTGCCAGCTCACCACCGAGCCAAGAGACCCAGTACTTC. This codes for CASSPPSQETQYF.

Ten or more counts support this clonotype. This chain's CDR3 is CASSPPFGGTETQYF. CDR3 sequence (DNA): TGTGCCAGCAGCCCCCCTTTCGGGGGTACGGAGACCCAGTACTTC. This chain connects TRBV7-9 to TRBJ2-5; maybe TRBD2 (6 bases). The CDR3 spans 15 residues. In germline, CDR1 is SEHNR, CDR2 FQNEAQ (reference sequence). The V and J ends lost 5 bases and 5 bases respectively, with 18 bases between them.

For this clonotype: One end of the junction fails to match germline, which may point to a read error. The chain combines TRBV10-1 with TRBJ2-3; 9 nucleotides align to TRBD2. This CDR3 is 16 amino acids long. Germline-derived CDR1 and CDR2 are WNHNN and SYGVQD (reference sequence). The CDR3 protein is CASSDPTGTSKDTQYF. For the CDR3, the DNA is TGCGCCAGCAGTGATCCTACCGGGACTAGCAAAGATACGCAGTATTTT.

Regarding this clonotype: With a much larger clone just one base away, this may be a read error. The rearrangement links TRBV11-2 to TRBJ2-3; 10 nucleotides line up with TRBD2. Germline V CDR1 and CDR2: SGHAT, FQNNGV. The CDR3 sequence is 16 residues long. The CDR3 spells CAGSVSGGIGTDTQYF. CDR3 coding DNA: TGTGCCGGCAGCGTTAGCGGGGGGATTGGAACAGATACGCAGTATTTT.

The CDR3 region is CSAREPLAGGRDTQYF. The CDR3, as DNA: TGCAGTGCTAGAGAGCCTTTAGCGGGGGGGCGTGATACGCAGTATTTT. The chain recombines TRBV20-1 with TRBJ2-3, with 11 bases fitting TRBD2. Germline trimming cut 0 bases from V and 6 bases from J; bases unmatched to any gene: 8. CDR1 is DFQATT, CDR2 SNEGSKA, per germline (reference sequence). The CDR3 runs 16 residues.

The chain uses TRBV20-1 and TRBJ2-3, with D maybe TRBD2 (5 bases). Per the germline V gene, CDR1 is DFQATT and CDR2 is SNEGSKA (reference sequence). Trimming removed 4 bases from V and 5 bases from J, with 13 bases in between. CDR3 length equals 13 residues. The CDR3 bases are TGCAGTGCTAAAGAGGGTTGGAGAGATACGCAGTATTTT. Translating gives CSAKEGWRDTQYF.

This clonotype was detected a few times. V usage is TRBV7-9 and J usage is TRBJ2-7, with D maybe TRBD1 (5 bases). Germline CDR1 is SEHNR and CDR2 is FQNEAQ (reference sequence). This CDR3 has 14 amino acids. V was trimmed by 5 bases and J by 3 bases, leaving 14 bases between them. The CDR3 DNA reads as TGTGCCAGCAGCCCTGAAGGGGTAGACTACGAGCAGTACTTC. Translated: CASSPEGVDYEQYF.

The gene calls are TRBV5-5 and TRBJ1-2; 8 bases are shared with TRBD1. The CDR3 loop spans 15 amino acids. Germline V gives CDR1 SGHKS, CDR2 YYEKEE (reference sequence). V shed 2 bases and J 5 bases; nucleotides not matched to a gene: 8. CDR3 protein: CASSFGTGGLYGYTF. The CDR3 DNA reads as TGTGCCAGCAGCTTCGGGACAGGTGGTTTGTATGGCTACACCTTC.

This clonotype was detected many times. This chain connects TRBV4-1 to TRBJ2-1; no clear D gene. The CDR3 is made up of 12 amino acids. Trimming shortened V by 0 bases and J by 8 bases, and 5 bases separated the two germline ends. The V gene's germline CDR1 is MGHRA and CDR2 YSYEKL. CDR3 sequence (DNA): TGCGCCAGCAGCCAAGAGACCCATGAGCAGTTCTTC. Translated, it gives CASSQETHEQFF.